The 5 T cell receptor beta chains below all came from one sample that was sequenced in a study of T cells in Graves' hyperthyroidism and ophthalmopathy. RNA transcripts provided the source from which TCR beta CDR3 regions were amplified. The TCR CDR3 first-round RT-PCR relied on the HTBI primer set. TCRdb re-analysed the multiplex PCR reads in MiXCR, keeping a single row per CDR3 protein. The table records around 800,000 distinct CDR3 sequences, more than 30% of them present only once. Sequenced: blood. These receptors were collected from a man younger than 35 with Graves' hyperthyroidism.

This chain connects TRBV5-1 to TRBJ2-5; D uncertain. Germline CDR1 SGHRS, CDR2 YFSETQ. V was shortened by 2 bases and J by 5 bases, with 13 bases between the two germline ends. The CDR3 runs to 14 residues. CDR3 DNA: TGCGCCAGCAGCTTTGAGTCGCTGGGGGAGACCCAGTACTTC. Encoded protein: CASSFESLGETQYF.

About this clonotype: Just one base apart from a much larger clone, this may be a read error. The chain links TRBV20-1 to TRBJ2-5; no firm D call. V shed 4 bases and J shed 2 bases, with 2 bases lying between them. The CDR3 length is 10 residues. The germline gives CDR1 DFQATT, CDR2 SNEGSKA (reference sequence). CDR3 sequence (DNA): TGCAGTGCTAAACAAGAGACCCAGTACTTC. It translates to CSAKQETQYF.

In DNA form, the CDR3 reads TGCAGTGCCAGCAGCGTTGAGGGGGCAGAGACCCAGTACTTC. Translation: CSASSVEGAETQYF. V is TRBV20-1 and J is TRBJ2-5; 7 nucleotides line up with TRBD1. The V gene's germline CDR1 is DFQATT and CDR2 SNEGSKA (reference sequence). This CDR3 contains 14 residues. With V trimmed by 6 bases and J by 4 bases, 11 bases remained unmatched.

As regards this clonotype: A read error may explain this, as a much larger clone is one base away. The rearrangement joins TRBV7-9 to TRBJ2-7; D unresolved. The germline V gene encodes CDR1 SEHNR and CDR2 FQNEAQ (reference sequence). V was shortened by 5 bases and J by 4 bases, with 15 bases between the two germline ends. This CDR3 has 14 amino acids. CDR3 sequence reads: CASSLIGARYEQYF. Here the CDR3 DNA reads TGTGCCAGCAGCCTTATAGGTGCTAGGTACGAGCAGTACTTC.

This clonotype was recorded at least ten times. The chain couples TRBV7-8 to TRBJ2-6; D is undetermined. V was clipped by 5 bases and J by 2 bases, with 7 bases between them. The CDR3 length is 14 residues. Looked up from germline, CDR1 is SGHVS and CDR2 is FQNEAQ. CDR3 in amino acids: CASSRSTGANVLTF. CDR3 coding DNA: TGTGCCAGCAGCAGGAGTACTGGGGCCAACGTCCTGACTTTC.